This TCR beta chain was recovered during a study of T cells in Graves' hyperthyroidism and ophthalmopathy. Amplified TCR beta CDR3 regions came from RNA transcripts. TCR CDR3 underwent first-round RT-PCR with the HTBI primer set. MiXCR was run by TCRdb on the multiplex PCR reads, yielding one entry per CDR3 protein. The sample records hundreds of thousands of distinct CDR3 sequences, under 15% being singletons. Exclusion followed for patients with uncontrolled infection, other autoimmune disease, pregnancy or lactation. Fresh peripheral blood, roughly 10 ml of it, supplied the PBMCs. The table lists this clonotype with many counts. This CDR3 is built from 13 residues. V shed 5 bases, J shed 7 bases, and the junction held 1 base outside the gene matches.

What was sequenced was blood. The chain links TRBV12-3 or TRBV12-4 to TRBJ2-2; 10 nucleotides match TRBD2. The sequence derives from a woman aged 40 to 50 with Graves' ophthalmopathy. CDR3 coding DNA: TGTGCCAGCAGTCAGCGGGAGGGCGGGGAGCTGTTTTTT. It translates to CASSQREGGELFF.